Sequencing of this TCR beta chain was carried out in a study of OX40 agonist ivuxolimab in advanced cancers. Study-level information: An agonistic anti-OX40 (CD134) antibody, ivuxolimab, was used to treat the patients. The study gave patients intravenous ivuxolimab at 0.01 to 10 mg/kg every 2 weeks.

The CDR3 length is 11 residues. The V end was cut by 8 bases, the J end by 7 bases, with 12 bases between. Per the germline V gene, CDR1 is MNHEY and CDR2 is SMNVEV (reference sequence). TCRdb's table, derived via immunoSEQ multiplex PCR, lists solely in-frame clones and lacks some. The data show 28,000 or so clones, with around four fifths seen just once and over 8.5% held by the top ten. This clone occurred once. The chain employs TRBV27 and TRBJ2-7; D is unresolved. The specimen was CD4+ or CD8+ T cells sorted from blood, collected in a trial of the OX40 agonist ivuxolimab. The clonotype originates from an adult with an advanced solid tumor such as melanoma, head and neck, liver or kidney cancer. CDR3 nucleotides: TGTGCCAGCGCTAATGGTTATGAGCAGTACTTC. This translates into CASANGYEQYF.